The sequence of this T cell receptor (beta chain) was determined in a study of OX40 agonist ivuxolimab in advanced cancers. Study context: Clinicians treated patients with ivuxolimab, an agonistic anti-OX40 (CD134) antibody. The mean age was approximately 60 years, ranging from about 20 to 79, with about 87% of participants male.

Assay used: immunoSEQ multiplex PCR; TCRdb lists only in-frame clones, some missing. The table includes about 53,000 clones, 88% detected once. Any history of autoimmune disease or systemic immunosuppression disqualified patients. Of note for this clone: What it recognizes is unknown.

Germline V gene lookup returns CDR1 SGHRS and CDR2 YFSETQ. This CDR3 contains 16 residues. V shed 2 bases and J 2 bases; nucleotides not matched to a gene: 7. Study observations and caveats: Expanded peripheral T cells had an undetermined antigen specificity.

The sequences come from CD4+ or CD8+ T cells sorted from blood, collected in a trial of the OX40 agonist ivuxolimab. This TCR was recovered from an adult with an advanced solid tumor such as melanoma, head and neck, liver or kidney cancer. The genes are TRBV5-1 and TRBJ2-3, with TRBD2 identical over 8 bases. In DNA form, the CDR3 reads TGCGCCAGCAGCTTAAGTACTAGCGGAATCACAGATACGCAGTATTTT. Encoded protein: CASSLSTSGITDTQYF.